The 22 T cell receptor beta chains listed next were all sequenced from one sample in a study of T cell changes during pregnancy in multiple sclerosis. Generated by immunoSEQ multiplex PCR, the TCRdb table keeps only in-frame clones and is missing some. The table shows about 92,000 clones, with roughly 90% occurring only once. The source was peripheral blood, collected in the first trimester of pregnancy. The receptors stem from a female donor with multiple sclerosis, enrolled in a pregnancy study.

The chain couples TRBV5-1 to TRBJ1-4; D possibly corresponds to TRBD1 (6 bases). Deletions cut 2 bases from V and 0 bases from J, with 14 bases between. CDR1 and CDR2 from the germline V gene are SGHRS and YFSETQ. CDR3 size: 17 residues. The DNA for the CDR3 is TGCGCCAGCAGCTTTGAAACAGGGATTGCAACTAATGAAAAACTGTTTTTT. It specifies CASSFETGIATNEKLFF.

This clone has only one observation. The CDR3 region has the DNA TGCGCCAGCAGCTCGGAGGGGGAGACCCAGTACTTC. Translated: CASSSEGETQYF. V is TRBV5-1 and J is TRBJ2-5; D perhaps matches TRBD2 (6 bases). The V end lost 3 bases, the J end lost 5 bases, and 8 bases lay between the germline ends. The germline CDR1 and CDR2 sequences are SGHRS and YFSETQ. This CDR3 region has 12 residues.

This chain connects TRBV7-8 to TRBJ2-5; TRBD2 might be the D (5 bases). Germline V CDR1 and CDR2: SGHVS, FQNEAQ. The CDR3 contains 13 residues. The V end was cut by 3 bases, the J end by 1 base, with 6 bases between. The CDR3 loop reads CASSLRAQETQYF. DNA for the CDR3: TGTGCCAGCAGCTTGAGGGCCCAAGAGACCCAGTACTTC.

The chain recombines TRBV28 with TRBJ2-1, with 7 bases matching TRBD1. There are 16 residues in the CDR3. Per the germline V gene, CDR1 is MDHEN and CDR2 is SYDVKM. J was trimmed by 6 bases and V by 2 bases; bases with no gene match: 10. The CDR3 bases are TGTGCCAGCAGTTTAAGTTGGACAGGAGTCTTCAATGAGCAGTTCTTC. This gives the protein CASSLSWTGVFNEQFF. Together with reference TRBV28 and TRBJ2-1, the CDR3 gives the full variable domain: DVKVTQSSRYLVKRTGEKVFLECVQDMDHENMFWYRQDPGLGLRLIYFSYDVKMKEKGDIPEGYSVSREKKERFSLILESASTNQTSMYLCASSLSWTGVFNEQFFGPGTRLTVL.

The chain joins TRBV20-1 to TRBJ2-7; TRBD2 matches at 7 bases. V was pared by 7 bases and J by 3 bases, with 3 bases of the junction left unmatched. The CDR3 covers 11 residues. Germline CDR1 is DFQATT and CDR2 is SNEGSKA (reference sequence). CDR3 nucleotides: TGCAGTGTAATAGCGGGCTACGAGCAGTACTTC. Its translation is CSVIAGYEQYF.

The V and J genes are TRBV5-1 and TRBJ2-1; TRBD2 matches 11 bases. Per germline, CDR1 SGHRS and CDR2 YFSETQ. Trimming at V came to 6 bases and at J to 7 bases, leaving 6 bases not matched to a gene. The CDR3 is 14 residues long. CDR3 sequence (DNA): TGCGCCAGCAACTTAGCGGGAGGGGGGAATGAGCAGTTCTTC. As protein: CASNLAGGGNEQFF.

The V gene is TRBV28, the J gene TRBJ2-2; no definite D call. CDR3 length: 14 residues. The germline V gene encodes CDR1 MDHEN and CDR2 SYDVKM. V shed 3 bases and J shed 6 bases, with 11 bases lying between them. The CDR3 loop reads CASSFRYLSGELFF. Written as DNA, the CDR3 is TGTGCCAGCAGTTTCAGGTATCTCTCCGGGGAGCTGTTTTTT.

The chain carries TRBV6-4 and TRBJ2-7; D call uncertain. Germline V CDR1 and CDR2: MRHNA, SNTAGT. The CDR3 totals 12 residues. The V end lost 9 bases, the J end lost 0 bases, and 9 bases lay between the germline ends. CDR3 sequence (DNA): TGTGCCAGGCGAGGTTCCTCCTACGAGCAGTACTTC. It encodes CARRGSSYEQYF.

This chain links TRBV11-3 with TRBJ2-7, with TRBD1 matching over 8 bases. The length of the CDR3 is 18 residues. V gave up 1 base and J gave up 0 bases; unmatched junction bases: 11. The V gene's germline CDR1 is SGHNT and CDR2 YENEEA. Here the CDR3 DNA reads TGTGCCAGCAGCTTAGGGTCAGGGGGCGACCCTAGCTCCTACGAGCAGTACTTC. Amino acids: CASSLGSGGDPSSYEQYF.

The CDR3 nucleotides read TGCGCCAGCAGCTTGATGGGAGAAGGGACAGGGCAATATGGCTACACCTTC. It specifies CASSLMGEGTGQYGYTF. V usage is TRBV5-1 and J usage is TRBJ1-2; 9 nucleotides match TRBD1. The V and J ends lost 1 base and 5 bases, in that order; junction bases with no gene match: 12. The CDR3 contains 17 residues. From germline, CDR1 is SGHRS and CDR2 YFSETQ.

The DNA of the CDR3 is TGTGCCAGCAGTGGTCCCCGTGGCTGGCGGCGCGAGCAGTACTTC. The encoded protein is CASSGPRGWRREQYF. The chain carries TRBV6-1 and TRBJ2-7, with D unclear. This CDR3 region has 15 residues. Germline CDR1 is MNHNS and CDR2 is SASEGT. Trimming left V 4 bases short and J 6 bases short, with 19 bases between.

The chain couples TRBV7-2 to TRBJ2-3; TRBD2 might be the D (6 bases). Trimming shortened V by 6 bases and J by 4 bases, and 17 bases separated the two germline ends. The length of the CDR3 is 15 residues. The V gene's germline CDR1 is SGHTA and CDR2 FQGNSA. This CDR3 reads CASRSGTDRPDTQYF. The CDR3 nucleotides read TGTGCCAGCAGGTCCGGGACTGATAGGCCAGATACGCAGTATTTT.

The chain joins TRBV4-1 to TRBJ2-7; 7 bases match TRBD2. The CDR3 spans 15 residues. Trimming took 2 bases from V and 0 from J; bases not matched to a gene: 4. From germline, CDR1 is MGHRA and CDR2 YSYEKL. CDR3 sequence: CASSQPPSGSYEQYF. In DNA form, the CDR3 reads TGCGCCAGCAGCCAACCCCCTAGCGGCTCCTACGAGCAGTACTTC.

The chain joins TRBV18 to TRBJ2-5; no reliable D call. The V end lost 2 bases, the J end lost 3 bases, and 10 bases lay between the germline ends. In germline, CDR1 is KGHSH, CDR2 LQKENI. This CDR3 is built from 14 residues. The CDR3 sequence: CASSPWAPEETQYF. As DNA, the CDR3 is TGTGCCAGCTCACCATGGGCACCGGAAGAGACCCAGTACTTC.

V usage is TRBV30 and J usage is TRBJ2-7; 9 nucleotides line up with TRBD2. CDR3 length: 14 amino acids. Unmatched junction bases numbered 5, after V lost 1 base and J lost 4 bases. Looked up from germline, CDR1 is GTSNPN and CDR2 is SVGIG (reference sequence). DNA of the CDR3: TGTGCCTGGAGTGGGATTAGCGGGAGATACGAGCAGTACTTC. This translates into CAWSGISGRYEQYF.

V gene TRBV5-1 combines with J gene TRBJ2-2; no definite D call. CDR3 length equals 13 residues. With 0 bases removed from V and 4 bases from J, the gap between germline ends came to 4 bases. CDR1 is SGHRS and CDR2 is YFSETQ in the germline V gene. The DNA for the CDR3 is TGCGCCAGCAGCTTGGAAGCCACCGGGGAGCTGTTTTTT. Translated, it gives CASSLEATGELFF.

This clone was found once. The chain couples TRBV2 to TRBJ2-7; TRBD1 matches at 7 bases. CDR3 length: 13 amino acids. Germline CDR1 reads SNHLY; CDR2 reads FYNNEI. V was clipped by 6 bases and J by 2 bases; unmatched bases: 4. The CDR3 reads CASRQGVTYEQYF. The DNA of the CDR3 is TGTGCCAGCAGGCAGGGGGTTACCTACGAGCAGTACTTC. Filled out from reference TRBV2 and TRBJ2-7, the complete variable domain reads EPEVTQTPSHQVTQMGQEVILRCVPISNHLYFYWYRQILGQKVEFLVSFYNNEISEKSEIFDDQFSVERPDGSNFTLKIRSTKLEDSAMYFCASRQGVTYEQYFGPGTRLTVT.

The V and J genes are TRBV4-3 and TRBJ1-3; D remains ambiguous. The CDR3 runs to 13 residues. Germline-derived CDR1 and CDR2 are LGHNA and YSLEER. Trimming stripped 0 bases from V and 2 bases from J, with 2 bases between. The CDR3, as DNA: TGCGCCAGCAGCCAAGATACTGGAAACACCATATATTTT. It translates to CASSQDTGNTIYF.

The chain carries TRBV11-2 and TRBJ2-2; D ambiguous. Trimming left V 3 bases short and J 1 base short, with 6 bases between. This CDR3 comprises 14 residues. CDR1 SGHAT and CDR2 FQNNGV come from the germline V gene. CDR3 protein: CASSFTGNTGELFF. The CDR3 region has the DNA TGTGCCAGCAGCTTTACCGGGAACACCGGGGAGCTGTTTTTT.

The rearrangement joins TRBV5-1 to TRBJ1-1; D may be TRBD1 (6 bases). Between the trimmed V and J ends, which lost 7 bases and 1 base, there was a span of 11 bases. CDR1 is SGHRS, CDR2 YFSETQ, per germline. CDR3 length: 13 amino acids. The CDR3 DNA is TGCGCCAGCTGGGACAACCAGAACACTGAAGCTTTCTTT. It is translated as CASWDNQNTEAFF. The full variable domain, with the rest looked up from reference TRBV5-1 and TRBJ1-1, is KAGVTQTPRYLIKTRGQQVTLSCSPISGHRSVSWYQQTPGQGLQFLFEYFSETQRNKGNFPGRFSGRQFSNSRSEMNVSTLELGDSALYLCASWDNQNTEAFFGQGTRLTVV.

The chain couples TRBV19 to TRBJ2-7, with D uncertain. Germline loops: CDR1 LNHDA, CDR2 SQIVND (reference sequence). Trimming removed 4 bases at V and 0 bases at J, with 10 bases between. The CDR3 covers 14 residues. The CDR3 DNA reads as TGTGCCAGTAGTAGTTCGAGTGACTCCTACGAGCAGTACTTC. Residues: CASSSSSDSYEQYF. Full variable domain (outside the CDR3, taken from reference TRBV19 and TRBJ2-7): DGGITQSPKYLFRKEGQNVTLSCEQNLNHDAMYWYRQDPGQGLRLIYYSQIVNDFQKGDIAEGYSVSREKKESFPLTVTSAQKNPTAFYLCASSSSSDSYEQYFGPGTRLTVT.

The rearrangement uses TRBV10-3 and TRBJ1-1, with 11 bases that match TRBD1. Germline V gene sequence: CDR1 ENHRY, CDR2 SYGVKD. The CDR3 has 14 amino acids. After removal of 6 bases from V and 2 bases from J, the junction contained 2 bases not matched to a gene. The CDR3 nucleotides are TGTGCCATCAGCGGACAGGGGGCAAACACTGAAGCTTTCTTT. As protein: CAISGQGANTEAFF.